These T cell receptor beta chains were read from a single sample in a study of molecular identifiers for immune sequencing clone quantification. TCRdb redid the calling of the PCR reads with MiXCR, one entry per CDR3 protein. This repertoire shows around 470,000 distinct CDR3 sequences, over 20% found once; its top ten account for 0.7% to 1%. Sequenced material: naive CD8+ T cells from blood, with Jurkat cell RNA spiked in. The receptors here all came from a human donor in good health. Some libraries in this study had Jurkat cell RNA spiked in. The CDR3 runs from the conserved cysteine through the conserved F or W. The D gene is left open where the match is weak. Where a row states a size, it is once, few, many or the class of an expanded clone; other rows omit it.

d_gene	v_gene	j_gene	abundance	CDR3nt	CDR3aa
-	TRBV5-1	TRBJ1-3	many	TGCGCCAGCAGCTTGGAATTAGCAGATTCTGGAAACACCATATATTTT	CASSLELADSGNTIYF
-	TRBV4-3	TRBJ1-1	-	TGCGCCAGCAGCCAAGGTCGATGGACTGAAGCTTTCTTT	CASSQGRWTEAFF
TRBD1	TRBV30	TRBJ1-5	-	TGTGCCTGGAGAATGACAGGGACTAGCAATCAGCCCCAGCATTTT	CAWRMTGTSNQPQHF
-	TRBV5-1	TRBJ2-7	many	TGCGCCAGCAGCTTGGGCGGGGGCAGAGCTTACGAGCAGTACTTC	CASSLGGGRAYEQYF
-	TRBV6-2/TRBV6-3	TRBJ2-5	many	TGTGCCAGCAGTCCCCTGTACCAAGAGACCCAGTACTTC	CASSPLYQETQYF
TRBD1	TRBV5-1	TRBJ2-7	many	TGCGCCAGCAGCCAGGGGGAAGGGGCCATCTACGAGCAGTACTTC	CASSQGEGAIYEQYF
-	TRBV20-1	TRBJ2-3	few	TGCAGTGCCGACCGCACGGGTAGCGGTGACACAGATACGCAGTATTTT	CSADRTGSGDTDTQYF
-	TRBV11-2	TRBJ1-1	-	TGTGCCAGCAGCTACCCCTGGGGGGGCACTGAAGCTTTCTTT	CASSYPWGGTEAFF
-	TRBV14	TRBJ2-2	many	TGTGCCAGCAGCCAATACAGGGTCACCGGGGAGCTGTTTTTT	CASSQYRVTGELFF
-	TRBV3-2	TRBJ2-3	-	TGTGCCAGCAGCCAAGATGTGGGGGAGCCTCCAGATACGCAGTATTTT	CASSQDVGEPPDTQYF
TRBD1	TRBV5-1	TRBJ1-1	many	TGCGCCAGCAGCTTCCGGGACAGGGGTACTGAAGCTTTCTTT	CASSFRDRGTEAFF
-	TRBV6-5	TRBJ2-2	-	TGTGCCAGCAGTTACTCGGGCAGTCCGGCCACCGGGGAGCTGTTTTTT	CASSYSGSPATGELFF
TRBD1	TRBV11-2	TRBJ2-1	few	TGTGCCAGCAGCTTAGTGGGACAGGGGGCCTACAATGAGCAGTTCTTC	CASSLVGQGAYNEQFF